Listed below are T cell receptor beta chains from one sample, sequenced in a study of shared clonotypes between healthy human individuals. This table comes from immunoSEQ multiplex PCR, and its TCRdb copy is limited to in-frame clones, with some not included. Here the sample spans roughly 770,000 clones, about 96% being singletons. The specimen was naive CD8+ T cells sorted from blood. The origin of the receptors is a young man in good health. The CDR3 runs from the conserved cysteine through the conserved F or W. The D gene is left open where the match is weak. Clone size is not always given. Where it is, it says once, few, many or a class for expanded clones.

cdr3_nt | cdr3_aa | cdr3_length | j_call | d_call | clone_size | v_call
TGTGCCACCAGCCTCAATGAGCAGTTCTTC | CATSLNEQFF | 10 | TRBJ2-1 | NA | NA | TRBV25-1
TGTGCCAGCAGGGGACAGCCCTGGAGCAATCAGCCCCAGCATTTT | CASRGQPWSNQPQHF | 15 | TRBJ1-5 | TRBD1 | once | TRBV2
TGCAGCGTTCGAGAGCCGGGACTAGCGAACCGGTACACCGGGGAGCTGTTTTTT | CSVREPGLANRYTGELFF | 18 | TRBJ2-2 | TRBD2 | NA | TRBV29-1
TGTGCCAGCAGCTCCTCCGGGAGAACCTACGAGCAGTACTTC | CASSSSGRTYEQYF | 14 | TRBJ2-7 | NA | NA | TRBV5-4
TGTGCCAGCAGCTTAGTAGGGGGTGGTACTGAAGCTTTCTTT | CASSLVGGGTEAFF | 14 | TRBJ1-1 | NA | NA | TRBV7-9
TGTGCCAGCAGTTATAATACTCCGGGGTCCTACAATGAGCAGTTCTTC | CASSYNTPGSYNEQFF | 16 | TRBJ2-1 | NA | NA | TRBV6-5
TGTGCCAGCACCTCGACAGGGGATGCCTCCAATGAGCAGTTCTTC | CASTSTGDASNEQFF | 15 | TRBJ2-1 | TRBD1 | NA | TRBV27
TGCAGCGTTGTCTTCTGGCGAGCGGGAGTGACCGGGGAGCTGTTTTTT | CSVVFWRAGVTGELFF | 16 | TRBJ2-2 | TRBD2 | NA | TRBV29-1
TGTGCCAGCAGCTTAGAGCGCTCTCTAAGCGAGCAGTACTTT | CASSLERSLSEQYF | 14 | TRBJ2-7 | NA | NA | TRBV13
TGTGCCAGTAGTAAGATCCGGGACAGTGGAGCCTACGAGCAGTACTTC | CASSKIRDSGAYEQYF | 16 | TRBJ2-7 | TRBD1 | once | TRBV19
TGTGCCAGCAGCTTAGTGATAAGGACAGACTATGGCTACACCTTC | CASSLVIRTDYGYTF | 15 | TRBJ1-2 | NA | NA | TRBV7-2
TGTGCCAGCAGCGGGTCTAGCGGTTCCTACAATGAGCAGTTCTTC | CASSGSSGSYNEQFF | 15 | TRBJ2-1 | TRBD2 | NA | TRBV5-5
TGTGCCAGCAGCGTACGGGGCGGAGATCAGCCCCAGCATTTT | CASSVRGGDQPQHF | 14 | TRBJ1-5 | NA | NA | TRBV9
TGTGCCAGCAGCTTAAGGGGGGGACTCACAGATACGCAGTATTTT | CASSLRGGLTDTQYF | 15 | TRBJ2-3 | NA | NA | TRBV11-1
TGTGCCAGCAGTTACGCAGCCCGAGCCGAGCAGTACTTC | CASSYAARAEQYF | 13 | TRBJ2-7 | NA | NA | TRBV6-5
TGTGCCAGCAGTGCCCAGCCCACAGGGCCCTATGGCTACACCTTC | CASSAQPTGPYGYTF | 15 | TRBJ1-2 | NA | NA | TRBV6-1